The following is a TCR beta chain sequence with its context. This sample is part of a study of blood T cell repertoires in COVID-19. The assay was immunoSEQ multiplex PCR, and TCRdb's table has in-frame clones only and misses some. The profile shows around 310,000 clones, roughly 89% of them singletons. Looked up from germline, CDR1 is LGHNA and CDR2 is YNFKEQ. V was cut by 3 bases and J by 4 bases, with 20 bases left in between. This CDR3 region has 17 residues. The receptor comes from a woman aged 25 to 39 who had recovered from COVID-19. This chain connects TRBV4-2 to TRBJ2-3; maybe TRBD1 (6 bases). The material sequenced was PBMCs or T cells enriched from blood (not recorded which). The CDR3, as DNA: TGTGCCAGCAGCCAGGCGGTTGGGGGCGCGTTGGCAGATACGCAGTATTTT. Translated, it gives CASSQAVGGALADTQYF.